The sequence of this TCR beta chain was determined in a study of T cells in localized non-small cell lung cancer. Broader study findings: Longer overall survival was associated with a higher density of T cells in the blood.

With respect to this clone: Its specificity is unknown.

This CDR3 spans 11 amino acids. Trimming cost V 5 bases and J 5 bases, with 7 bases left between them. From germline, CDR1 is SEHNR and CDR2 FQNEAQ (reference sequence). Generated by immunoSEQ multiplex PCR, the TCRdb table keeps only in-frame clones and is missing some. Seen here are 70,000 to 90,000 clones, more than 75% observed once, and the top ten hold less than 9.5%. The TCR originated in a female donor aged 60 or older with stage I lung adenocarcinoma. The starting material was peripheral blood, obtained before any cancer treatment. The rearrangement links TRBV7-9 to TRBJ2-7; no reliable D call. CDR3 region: CASSPLNEQYF. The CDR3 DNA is TGTGCCAGCAGCCCCCTCAACGAGCAGTACTTC.